This T cell receptor (beta chain) was found in a study of T cell repertoires in cytomegalovirus infection (dated by TCRdb to between 2018 and 2021). In terms of the full investigation: Because public TCR beta signatures pointed to carriage of CMV infection together with the matching HLA type, the HLA type of each donor mattered for the analysis. Study-wide conclusions, independent of this receptor: In both this cohort and an independent cohort of under 450 donors, the cumulative frequency of public TCR beta family members distinguished carriers of CMV infection plus the relevant HLA type. The ex vivo response was dominated by HLA-C-restricted CMV-specific TCR beta clonotypes, and the single most frequent clonotype in two of eight donors was supplied by these HLA-C-restricted clonotypes.

Sequenced using an Illumina HiSeq 1500. TCRdb itself trimmed the public reads at Q25 with fastp, ran MiXCR and retained productive beta chains. Duplicate CDR3 protein sequences are folded into a single record with the most common DNA and genes. The sample table records some 120,000 distinct CDR3 sequences; roughly a tenth of these occur just once. About 32% of the sample lies in the top ten. As concerns this clonotype: The clone's antigen remains unknown. Within one base of it there is no much larger clone, and no base qualities were kept.

The sequence derives from a human donor in good health (CMV status not recorded). Some clones in this sample may be carry-over from other donors' samples. Sequenced sample: PBMCs, sequenced either directly or after in vitro stimulation (not recorded which).

The DNA sequence is given as TGTGCCAGCATCCCGGCTAGCGGGACGACCGGGGAGCTGTTTTTT. This sequence encodes CASIPASGTTGELFF. The sequence joins TRBV28 to TRBJ2-2; 9 bases in the junction line up with TRBD2. Relative to germline, V is missing 7 bases and J is missing 5 bases, with 8 bases of the junction outside any gene match. CDR1 and CDR2, per the germline V gene, are MDHEN and SYDVKM. Its CDR3 holds 15 amino acids, cysteine through phenylalanine. The read is trimmed to its CDR3 DNA, 45 bases read in frame from base 1.